The clone carrying this TCR beta chain was recorded a few times. The antigen remains unidentified. Unique molecular identifiers were incorporated during preparation of the TCRbeta library. Each CDR3 protein is one row after TCRdb ran MiXCR on the PCR reads. The data contain about 300,000 distinct CDR3 sequences, less than 9.5% of them singletons. These data come from a study of T-cell reconstitution after alpha-beta-depleted transplantation in children. Points from the study as a whole: After transplant, high TCRbeta diversity at day 60 in some patients arose from surviving recipient T cells and thymic progenitors. The study reportedly traced alpha-beta T cells about two months after transplant to several hundred expanded graft clones. After one year, T-cell counts and TCRbeta diversity mostly came from new T cells.

This CDR3 region has 12 residues. Germline-derived CDR1 and CDR2 are LNHDA and SQIVND (reference sequence). V lost 5 bases and J lost 7, with 11 bases in between. This clonotype originated in a female patient aged 2 to 10 who had a stem cell transplant for Fanconi anemia, so the T cells may come from the graft donor. The sequencing here drew on peripheral blood, taken 360 days after TCRalphabeta/CD19-depleted stem cell transplant. The chain combines TRBV19 with TRBJ1-2, with D perhaps matching TRBD1 (6 bases). CDR3 bases: TGTGCCAGTAGTCCGGCGGACAGTGGCTACACCTTC. Encoded protein: CASSPADSGYTF. Full variable domain (remainder filled in from reference TRBV19 and TRBJ1-2): DGGITQSPKYLFRKEGQNVTLSCEQNLNHDAMYWYRQDPGQGLRLIYYSQIVNDFQKGDIAEGYSVSREKKESFPLTVTSAQKNPTAFYLCASSPADSGYTFGSGTRLTVV.